The 32 T cell receptor beta chains reported below all come from one sample, sequenced in a study of blood T cell repertoires in COVID-19. TCRdb's copy holds only in-frame clones and misses some; the assay was immunoSEQ multiplex PCR. This sample has 150,000 to 200,000 clones; approximately 84% occur once, and the top ten carry around 1.2%. The source material was PBMCs or T cells enriched from blood (not recorded which). Source of these receptors: a human donor with acute COVID-19. The donor label of this sample is uncertain.

This clone was recorded once. CDR3 bases: TGTGCCAGCAGCGTCAAACAGGAGCCCACAGATACGCAGTATTTT. Protein: CASSVKQEPTDTQYF. The chain has TRBV9 and TRBJ2-3; D might be TRBD1 (5 bases). This CDR3 region has 15 residues. V was pared by 2 bases and J by 2 bases, with 12 bases between. Germline values: CDR1 SGDLS, CDR2 YYNGEE.

The chain employs TRBV19 and TRBJ2-2; a possible D gene is TRBD2 (6 bases). Trimming took 1 base from V and 6 from J, leaving 15 bases between them. Per germline, CDR1 LNHDA and CDR2 SQIVND (reference sequence). This CDR3 spans 16 amino acids. The CDR3 DNA sequence: TGTGCCAGTAGTATAGCTGGGACTCTGACTGCCGGGGAGCTGTTTTTT. This translates into CASSIAGTLTAGELFF.

The genes are TRBV4-1 and TRBJ2-4, with D possibly matching TRBD1 (5 bases). Germline V gene lookup returns CDR1 MGHRA and CDR2 YSYEKL. The CDR3 is made up of 15 amino acids. Trimming took 0 bases from V and 7 from J, leaving 13 bases between them. CDR3 protein: CASSQDLGRDNIQYF. The CDR3 region has the DNA TGCGCCAGCAGCCAAGATCTGGGCAGGGATAACATTCAGTACTTC.

CDR3 amino acids: CASSTGQGAYNEQFF. CDR3 nucleotide sequence: TGTGCCAGCAGCACGGGACAGGGGGCATACAATGAGCAGTTCTTC. The chain links TRBV7-3 to TRBJ2-1; TRBD1 matches at 12 bases. V shed 5 bases and J 4 bases; nucleotides not matched to a gene: 3. CDR1 and CDR2 from the germline V gene are SGHTA and FQGTGA. The CDR3 has 15 residues.

The rearrangement links TRBV5-1 to TRBJ2-1, with 10 bases lining up with TRBD2. The V segment lost 0 bases and the J segment 5 bases; nucleotides outside the gene matches: 2. CDR1 is SGHRS, CDR2 YFSETQ, per germline. There are 15 residues in the CDR3. In DNA, the CDR3 is TGCGCCAGCAGCTTGGTAGCGGGGGGAAACAATGAGCAGTTCTTC. The encoded protein is CASSLVAGGNNEQFF.

Comment on this clone: A junction boundary mismatches the germline segment, possibly from a read error. V and J are TRBV2 and TRBJ2-2, with unresolved D. Germline assignment: CDR1 SNHLY and CDR2 FYNNEI. CDR3 length: 12 amino acids. The chain's CDR3 is CASREERGELFF. The CDR3 DNA reads as TGTGCCAGCAGAGAAGAGAGGGGGGAGCTGTTTTTT.

The V call is TRBV6-7, the J call TRBJ1-2; 10 nucleotides align to TRBD1. TRBV6-7 is designated an ORF whose function remains uncertain. The V segment lost 0 bases and the J segment 2 bases; nucleotides outside the gene matches: 9. The CDR3 is 18 amino acids. The CDR3 coding sequence is TGTGCCAGCAGTTACTCTACCACCGGGACAGGGGCCAACTATGGCTACACCTTC. As protein: CASSYSTTGTGANYGYTF.

J is TRBJ1-1 and V is TRBV5-1; D is perhaps TRBD1 (6 bases). The CDR3 extends over 13 amino acids. CDR1 SGHRS and CDR2 YFSETQ come from the germline V gene. V was clipped by 6 bases and J by 1 base, with 10 bases between them. CDR3 protein: CASTRQENTEAFF. In DNA form, the CDR3 reads TGCGCCAGCACGCGACAGGAGAACACTGAAGCTTTCTTT.

V and J are TRBV4-2 and TRBJ2-1; 7 positions agree with TRBD2. The CDR3 is made up of 14 amino acids. After removal of 1 base from V and 5 bases from J, the junction contained 2 bases not matched to a gene. Germline V gene sequence: CDR1 LGHNA, CDR2 YNFKEQ. CDR3 region: CASSQVGGDNEQFF. As DNA, the CDR3 is TGTGCCAGCAGCCAAGTGGGGGGGGACAATGAGCAGTTCTTC.

This sequence joins TRBV19 and TRBJ1-4; no reliable D call. The V end was cut by 3 bases, the J end by 0 bases, with 8 bases between. Looked up from germline, CDR1 is LNHDA and CDR2 is SQIVND (reference sequence). The CDR3 is 15 amino acids. CDR3 bases: TGTGCCAGTAGTATTAACCGGGCAACTAATGAAAAACTGTTTTTT. Translating gives CASSINRATNEKLFF.

The chain is built from TRBV7-9 and TRBJ1-4; 7 bases align to TRBD1. Germline trimming cut 8 bases from V and 3 bases from J; bases unmatched to any gene: 15. The CDR3 is 17 residues long. Germline V gives CDR1 SEHNR, CDR2 FQNEAQ (reference sequence). CDR3 nucleotides: TGTGCCAGCTTACGATGGACCGGGACAGCCTCTAATGAAAAACTGTTTTTT. Amino acids: CASLRWTGTASNEKLFF.

The chain uses TRBV28 and TRBJ2-7, with D maybe TRBD1 (5 bases). The CDR3 is 15 residues long. The ends were cut back, 8 bases at V and 1 base at J, with 18 bases in the middle. Germline CDR1 and CDR2: MDHEN and SYDVKM. The CDR3 spells CASVPSGLLSYEQYF. The CDR3 nucleotides are TGTGCCAGCGTCCCTTCAGGGCTTCTTTCCTACGAGCAGTACTTC.

V and J are TRBV19 and TRBJ2-1, with 10 bases identical to TRBD2. After removal of 3 bases from V and 2 bases from J, the junction contained 7 bases not matched to a gene. The CDR3 covers 17 residues. Germline lookup yields CDR1 LNHDA and CDR2 SQIVND (reference sequence). The chain's CDR3 is CASSIVLAGEAYNEQFF. CDR3 DNA: TGTGCCAGTAGTATCGTCCTAGCGGGGGAGGCCTACAATGAGCAGTTCTTC.

The V and J genes are TRBV29-1 and TRBJ2-4; 8 bases match TRBD1. Germline CDR1 reads SQVTM; CDR2 reads ANQGSEA. CDR3 length: 15 residues. V lost 6 bases and J lost 1; bases outside the gene matches: 8. CDR3 sequence: CSVKDRDVAKNIQYF. CDR3 DNA sequence: TGCAGCGTCAAGGACAGGGACGTCGCCAAAAACATTCAGTACTTC.

This chain uses TRBV10-1 with TRBJ2-1; D unresolved. The CDR3 runs to 15 residues. Looked up from germline, CDR1 is WNHNN and CDR2 is SYGVQD (reference sequence). V lost 2 bases, J lost 2 bases, and 10 bases lay in between. The CDR3 is CASSEKLTPYNEQFF. CDR3 DNA sequence: TGCGCCAGCAGTGAGAAACTAACCCCCTACAATGAGCAGTTCTTC.

This chain joins TRBV2 and TRBJ1-5; weak D call: TRBD1 (6 bases). Trimming left V 1 base short and J 6 bases short, with 19 bases between. The CDR3 spans 17 residues. Looked up from germline, CDR1 is SNHLY and CDR2 is FYNNEI. The CDR3 DNA reads TGTGCCAGCAGTGAAGATCCCACGGTAGGGGGTCGTCAGCCCCAGCATTTT. As protein: CASSEDPTVGGRQPQHF.

The V and J genes are TRBV9 and TRBJ1-2; 10 bases align to TRBD1. V shed 4 bases and J 4 bases; nucleotides not matched to a gene: 7. This CDR3 region has 15 residues. Germline values: CDR1 SGDLS, CDR2 YYNGEE. CDR3 nucleotides: TGTGCCAGCAGCCGCGACAGGGGGCAGGGCTATGGCTACACCTTC. It translates to CASSRDRGQGYGYTF.

The chain employs TRBV6-5 and TRBJ2-7, with 8 bases aligning to TRBD2. J was trimmed by 3 bases and V by 5 bases; bases with no gene match: 6. The germline gives CDR1 MNHEY, CDR2 SVGAGI. The CDR3 is 14 amino acids. The CDR3 DNA reads as TGTGCCAGCAGTCAGAAGGGACTAGTCTACGAGCAGTACTTC. This encodes CASSQKGLVYEQYF.

The gene calls are TRBV30 and TRBJ1-2; unclear D gene. The CDR3 extends over 9 amino acids. Germline V lookup: CDR1 GTSNPN, CDR2 SVGIG (reference sequence). DNA for the CDR3: TGTGTCCTGACTCCCGGCTACACCTTC. It is translated as CVLTPGYTF.

The chain uses TRBV7-2 and TRBJ1-2; the D gene is possibly TRBD1 (6 bases). The CDR3 length is 16 residues. The germline V and J ends were trimmed by 5 bases and 4 bases, with 20 bases remaining between them. Germline-derived CDR1 and CDR2 are SGHTA and FQGNSA. The CDR3 DNA reads TGTGCCAGCAGCCCGAGAGGGCCGGGGGGCAGCTATGGCTACACCTTC. It codes for CASSPRGPGGSYGYTF. The whole variable domain, remainder taken from reference TRBV7-2 and TRBJ1-2, is GAGVSQSPSNKVTEKGKDVELRCDPISGHTALYWYRQSLGQGLEFLIYFQGNSAPDKSGLPSDRFSAERTGGSVSTLTIQRTQQEDSAVYLCASSPRGPGGSYGYTFGSGTRLTVV.

The chain links TRBV10-3 to TRBJ2-3; a weak D match, TRBD2 (5 bases). Per the germline V gene, CDR1 is ENHRY and CDR2 is SYGVKD. The CDR3 sequence is 14 residues long. Trimming removed 3 bases from V and 5 bases from J, with 12 bases in between. CDR3 sequence reads: CAISEGPSLDTQYF. The DNA for the CDR3 is TGTGCCATCAGTGAAGGCCCTAGCCTAGATACGCAGTATTTT.

The chain carries TRBV3-1 (or the pseudogene TRBV3-2) and TRBJ2-7; 9 bases align to TRBD1. Germline CDR1 LGHDT, CDR2 YNNKEL (reference sequence). The junction had 4 bases not matched to a gene; V was cut back by 5 bases and J by 2 bases. The CDR3 is made up of 14 amino acids. The CDR3 region has the DNA TGTGCCAGCAGCGCGGGACAGGGAACCTACGAGCAGTACTTC. Amino acids: CASSAGQGTYEQYF.

This clone was observed a few times. J is TRBJ1-2 and V is TRBV19, with D unclear. The CDR3 loop spans 17 amino acids. Trimming took off 1 base at V and 1 base at J, with 16 bases between the two ends. Germline CDR1 LNHDA, CDR2 SQIVND (reference sequence). The CDR3 bases are TGTGCCAGTAGTATAGCGCCCGGAGGAGGCGGTAACTATGGCTACACCTTC. Its protein is CASSIAPGGGGNYGYTF.

The J gene is TRBJ1-1, the V gene TRBV30; 9 positions match TRBD1. Germline V gene data show CDR1 as GTSNPN and CDR2 as SVGIG (reference sequence). This CDR3 region has 12 residues. The V and J ends lost 7 bases and 7 bases, in that order; junction bases with no gene match: 7. CDR3 in DNA: TGTGCCTCGGTGTGGGACAGGGATGAAGCTTTCTTT. Translated, it gives CASVWDRDEAFF.

The V call is TRBV30, the J call TRBJ1-6, with D possibly TRBD1 on 5 matching bases. This CDR3 comprises 14 residues. The V gene lost 0 bases and the J gene lost 6 bases, with 9 bases spanning the gap. Germline V lookup: CDR1 GTSNPN, CDR2 SVGIG (reference sequence). The CDR3 is CAWSVGALNSPLHF. In nucleotides, the CDR3 is TGTGCCTGGAGTGTAGGGGCACTTAATTCACCCCTCCACTTT.

The V gene is TRBV7-3, the J gene TRBJ1-4, with 10 positions matching TRBD1. Germline V gene lookup returns CDR1 SGHTA and CDR2 FQGTGA. V gave up 5 bases and J gave up 10 bases; unmatched junction bases: 4. CDR3 size: 13 residues. CDR3 loop: CASSQGQGRKLFF. The CDR3 DNA reads as TGTGCCAGCAGCCAGGGACAGGGGAGAAAACTGTTTTTT.

V usage is TRBV5-5 and J usage is TRBJ2-5; possibly TRBD1 for D (6 bases). Trimming cost V 1 base and J 5 bases, with 12 bases left between them. The V gene's germline CDR1 is SGHKS and CDR2 YYEKEE (reference sequence). The CDR3 loop spans 14 amino acids. The CDR3 region has the DNA TGTGCCAGCAGCTTGACAGGGAAGGTCGAGACCCAGTACTTC. Protein product: CASSLTGKVETQYF. Complete variable domain (other parts from reference TRBV5-5 and TRBJ2-5): DAGVTQSPTHLIKTRGQQVTLRCSPISGHKSVSWYQQVLGQGPQFIFQYYEKEERGRGNFPDRFSARQFPNYSSELNVNALLLGDSALYLCASSLTGKVETQYFGPGTRLLVL.

The chain is built from TRBV6-4 and TRBJ2-7; the D is unclear. Germline V gives CDR1 MRHNA, CDR2 SNTAGT. Between the trimmed V and J ends, which lost 4 bases and 4 bases, there was a span of 8 bases. The CDR3 is made up of 12 amino acids. The CDR3 spells CASSAPLYEQYF. CDR3 sequence (DNA): TGTGCCAGCAGTGCTCCCCTGTACGAGCAGTACTTC.

The CDR3 protein is CASSQDRGKHEKLFF. CDR3 DNA: TGTGCCAGCAGCCAAGATCGCGGTAAGCATGAAAAACTGTTTTTT. The chain has TRBV3-1 (or the pseudogene TRBV3-2) and TRBJ1-4, with D uncertain. The V and J ends lost 0 bases and 6 bases respectively, with 11 bases between them. Germline V gives CDR1 LGHDT, CDR2 YNNKEL (reference sequence). This CDR3 has 15 residues.

The V gene is TRBV4-1, the J gene TRBJ2-7; the D gene is possibly TRBD1 (5 bases). The CDR3 totals 13 residues. The V end was cut by 3 bases, the J end by 2 bases, with 8 bases between. CDR1 and CDR2 from the germline V gene are MGHRA and YSYEKL. This chain's CDR3 is CASSQAGTYEQYF. The DNA of the CDR3 is TGCGCCAGCAGCCAGGCAGGGACCTACGAGCAGTACTTC.

The chain links TRBV14 to TRBJ1-2, with 8 bases lining up with TRBD1. The trim removed 5 bases at V and 6 bases at J, leaving 8 bases unmatched. The germline CDR1 and CDR2 sequences are SGHDN and FVKESK. This CDR3 has 14 amino acids. In DNA, the CDR3 is TGTGCCAGCAGCACCCGGACAGGGAAACATGGCTACACCTTC. Amino acid sequence: CASSTRTGKHGYTF.

The chain recombines TRBV10-3 with TRBJ2-3, with TRBD2 as a possible D gene (6 bases). Trimming stripped 4 bases from V and 0 bases from J, with 14 bases between. The CDR3 has 16 amino acids. CDR1 and CDR2 (germline): ENHRY, SYGVKD. The DNA for the CDR3 is TGTGCCATCAGTGCCCGCGGGACCGCTAGCACAGATACGCAGTATTTT. Translation: CAISARGTASTDTQYF.